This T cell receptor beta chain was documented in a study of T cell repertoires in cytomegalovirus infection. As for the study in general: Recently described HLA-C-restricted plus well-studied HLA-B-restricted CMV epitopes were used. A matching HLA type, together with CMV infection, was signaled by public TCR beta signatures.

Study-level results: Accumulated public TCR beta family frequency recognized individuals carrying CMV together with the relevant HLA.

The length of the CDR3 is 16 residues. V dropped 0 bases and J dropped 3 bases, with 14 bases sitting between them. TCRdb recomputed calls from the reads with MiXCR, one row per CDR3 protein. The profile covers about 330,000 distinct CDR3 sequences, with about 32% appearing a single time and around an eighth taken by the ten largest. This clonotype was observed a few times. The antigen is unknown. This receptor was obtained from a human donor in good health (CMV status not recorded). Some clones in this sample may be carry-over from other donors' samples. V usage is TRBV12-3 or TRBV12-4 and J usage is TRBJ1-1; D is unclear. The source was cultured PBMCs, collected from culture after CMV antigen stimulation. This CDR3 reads CASSLAHRFSDTEAFF. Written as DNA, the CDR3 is TGTGCCAGCAGTTTAGCGCATAGGTTTTCGGACACTGAAGCTTTCTTT.